The T cell receptor beta chain described here comes from a study of chemoradiotherapy in HPV16-positive cancers. Study information: Candidate HPV-specific T-cell clones and common TCR motifs came from functional assays in a couple of HPV16-positive patients.

A word on this clone: As yet, its antigen is unknown.

Study conclusions and caveats: Candidate HPV-specific clones and E7-related TCR motifs grew in tumor during treatment.

Some clones are missing from TCRdb's copy, which holds only in-frame ones; the method was immunoSEQ multiplex PCR. The data show about 9,200 clones, around 72% seen once. Samples were taken several times over chemoradiotherapy. Germline V gives CDR1 SEHNR, CDR2 FQNEAQ (reference sequence). CDR3 length equals 14 residues. V gave up 1 base and J gave up 0 bases, with 5 bases separating them. The source is a human donor with HPV-associated anogenital cancer. The chain is built from TRBV7-9 and TRBJ2-3; D remains ambiguous. The sequencing used tumor tissue, collected from a patient who underwent chemoradiotherapy. The CDR3 loop is CASSLDRSTDTQYF. The CDR3 DNA reads TGTGCCAGCAGCTTAGACCGGAGCACAGATACGCAGTATTTT.